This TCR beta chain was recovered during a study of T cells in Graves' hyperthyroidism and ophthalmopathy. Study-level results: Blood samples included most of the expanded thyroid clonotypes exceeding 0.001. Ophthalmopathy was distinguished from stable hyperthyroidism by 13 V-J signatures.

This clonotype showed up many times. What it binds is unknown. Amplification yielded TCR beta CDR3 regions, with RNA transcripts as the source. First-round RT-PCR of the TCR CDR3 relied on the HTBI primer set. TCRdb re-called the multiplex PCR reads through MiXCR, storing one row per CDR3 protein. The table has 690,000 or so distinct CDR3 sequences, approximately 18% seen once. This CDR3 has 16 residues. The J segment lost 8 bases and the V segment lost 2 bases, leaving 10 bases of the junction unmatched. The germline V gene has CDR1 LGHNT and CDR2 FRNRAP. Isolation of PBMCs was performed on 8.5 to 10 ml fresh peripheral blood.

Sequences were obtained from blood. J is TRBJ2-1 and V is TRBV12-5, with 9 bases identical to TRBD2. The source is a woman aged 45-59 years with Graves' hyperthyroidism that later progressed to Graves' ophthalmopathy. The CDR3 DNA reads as TGTGCTAGTGGTTTGCCCTTGGCGGGGGGGCACTATGAGCAGTTCTTC. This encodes CASGLPLAGGHYEQFF.